A single sample is the source of the 25 T cell receptor beta chains below, sequenced in a study of shared clonotypes between healthy human individuals. Profiling relied on immunoSEQ multiplex PCR, and the TCRdb table lists in-frame clones only, not all of them. Here the sample spans about 110,000 clones, around 64% being singletons. The sequenced sample was memory CD8+ T cells sorted from blood. Subset defined: CD45RO+ cells pooled with CCR7-negative TemRA cells. Receptors were obtained from a woman aged 25 to 45 in good health.

The rearrangement links TRBV19 to TRBJ2-7, with a tentative D call TRBD1 (7 bases). The CDR3 totals 14 residues. V lost 7 bases, J lost 12 bases, and 25 bases lay in between. The germline gives CDR1 LNHDA, CDR2 SQIVND (reference sequence). The CDR3 bases are TGTGCCAGTACCTACGGGGGCTCCCAGGACAGGCTGTACTTC. This sequence encodes CASTYGGSQDRLYF.

The chain links TRBV2 to TRBJ2-7; 9 nucleotides line up with TRBD1. CDR1 is SNHLY, CDR2 FYNNEI, per germline. V shed 6 bases and J 5 bases; nucleotides not matched to a gene: 5. This CDR3 is 13 amino acids long. The CDR3 nucleotides read TGTGCCAGCAGCAGGGACAGGGCCAACGAGCAGTACTTC. It is translated as CASSRDRANEQYF.

V is TRBV9 and J is TRBJ2-5, with unresolved D. V shed 3 bases and J shed 5 bases, with 11 bases lying between them. The V gene's germline CDR1 is SGDLS and CDR2 YYNGEE. The CDR3 extends over 13 amino acids. The CDR3 spells CASSAPVGETQYF. Here the CDR3 DNA reads TGTGCCAGCAGCGCCCCGGTCGGGGAGACCCAGTACTTC.

This chain joins TRBV15 and TRBJ2-1, with TRBD2 matching over 9 bases. The germline CDR1 and CDR2 sequences are LNHNV and YYDKDF (reference sequence). J lost 5 bases, V lost 0 bases, and 5 bases had no gene match. The CDR3 has 16 amino acids. This CDR3 is CATSRDEGLANNEQFF. The CDR3 DNA follows: TGTGCCACCAGCAGAGATGAGGGACTAGCTAACAATGAGCAGTTCTTC.

With respect to this clone: Germline and junction disagree at one end, which may indicate a read error. The chain has TRBV6-6 and TRBJ1-5; maybe TRBD1 (6 bases). This CDR3 contains 13 residues. Germline CDR1 and CDR2: MNHNY and SVGAGI (reference sequence). CDR3 nucleotide sequence: TGTGCCAGCAGTGACTCGGACAGCCAGCCCCAGCATTTT. It translates to CASSDSDSQPQHF.

The chain has TRBV7-8 and TRBJ1-1; D is perhaps TRBD1 (5 bases). The CDR3 has 15 amino acids. Germline V gives CDR1 SGHVS, CDR2 FQNEAQ. V was trimmed by 6 bases and J by 0 bases, leaving 14 bases between them. The DNA of the CDR3 is TGTGCCAGCAGGAGGGACGTACTAATGAACACTGAAGCTTTCTTT. Residues: CASRRDVLMNTEAFF.

V gene TRBV9 combines with J gene TRBJ2-7, with TRBD2 matching 12 bases. V lost 3 bases to trimming and J lost 2 bases; unmatched junction nucleotides: 3. Looked up from germline, CDR1 is SGDLS and CDR2 is YYNGEE. This CDR3 spans 15 amino acids. In nucleotides, the CDR3 is TGTGCCAGCAGCGCTAGCGGGGGGGATACCTACGAGCAGTACTTC. Translating gives CASSASGGDTYEQYF.

This clone was observed a single time. V gene TRBV6-1 combines with J gene TRBJ2-7; tentatively, D is TRBD1 (7 bases). The germline gives CDR1 MNHNS, CDR2 SASEGT. The V end lost 2 bases, the J end lost 1 base, and 12 bases lay between the germline ends. This CDR3 has 15 amino acids. Here the CDR3 DNA reads TGTGCCAGCAGTGAAAAGGAGGGGGCGTCCTACGAGCAGTACTTC. This gives the protein CASSEKEGASYEQYF.

With respect to this clone: Other DNA sequences in the sample encode the same CDR3. This chain joins TRBV11-2 and TRBJ1-1; 7 bases map to TRBD1. V lost 5 bases, J lost 3 bases, and 3 bases stayed unmatched. This CDR3 spans 13 amino acids. Germline V gene sequence: CDR1 SGHAT, CDR2 FQNNGV. The DNA of the CDR3 is TGTGCCAGCAGCCCTGACAGGGACACTGAAGCTTTCTTT. Protein: CASSPDRDTEAFF.

V and J are TRBV28 and TRBJ1-1, with 11 bases matching TRBD1. The CDR3 covers 15 residues. CDR1 and CDR2 (germline): MDHEN, SYDVKM. CDR3 nucleotide sequence: TGTGCGACACGGGACAGGGGGGGCTGGGTCACTGAAGCTTTCTTT. Translating it yields CATRDRGGWVTEAFF.

The chain employs TRBV5-1 and TRBJ2-1; D call uncertain. With 0 bases removed from V and 4 bases from J, the gap between germline ends came to 11 bases. The CDR3 spans 15 residues. Germline V gene lookup returns CDR1 SGHRS and CDR2 YFSETQ. CDR3 nucleotides: TGCGCCAGCAGCTTGGACTCTAGTCTTTACAATGAGCAGTTCTTC. Amino acids: CASSLDSSLYNEQFF.

The chain is built from TRBV11-2 and TRBJ2-1; no firm D call. The CDR3 covers 14 residues. The germline V gene has CDR1 SGHAT and CDR2 FQNNGV. Deletions cut 2 bases from V and 5 bases from J, with 10 bases between. The chain's CDR3 is CASSLHVSNNEQFF. In nucleotides, the CDR3 is TGTGCCAGCAGCTTACACGTTTCTAACAATGAGCAGTTCTTC. Together with reference TRBV11-2 and TRBJ2-1, the CDR3 gives the full variable domain: EAGVAQSPRYKIIEKRQSVAFWCNPISGHATLYWYQQILGQGPKLLIQFQNNGVVDDSQLPKDRFSAERLKGVDSTLKIQPAKLEDSAVYLCASSLHVSNNEQFFGPGTRLTVL.

The CDR3 nucleotides read TGTGCCTGGAGGGGCGGGACCCAATATTTCAATGAGCAGTTCTTC. Its protein is CAWRGGTQYFNEQFF. This chain links TRBV30 with TRBJ2-1; possible D gene TRBD2, 6 bases. The CDR3 is 15 amino acids. V gave up 3 bases and J gave up 6 bases, with 18 bases separating them. Germline lookup yields CDR1 GTSNPN and CDR2 SVGIG (reference sequence).

The chain carries TRBV11-2 and TRBJ2-5, with D hard to call. Trimming removed 4 bases from V and 3 bases from J, with 12 bases in between. In germline, CDR1 is SGHAT, CDR2 FQNNGV. The CDR3 is 14 residues long. The CDR3 nucleotides are TGTGCCAGCAGCTCCGTCGGCGGAAAAGAGACCCAGTACTTC. It translates to CASSSVGGKETQYF.

The gene calls are TRBV29-1 and TRBJ1-2; possible D gene TRBD1, 6 bases. CDR1 is SQVTM, CDR2 ANQGSEA, per germline. CDR3 length: 17 amino acids. V gave up 0 bases and J gave up 5 bases, with 22 bases separating them. This CDR3 reads CSVEDRQGPPWIYGYTF. CDR3 in DNA: TGCAGCGTTGAAGATCGGCAGGGGCCCCCCTGGATTTATGGCTACACCTTC.

This chain uses TRBV7-9 with TRBJ2-7; possible D gene TRBD2, 5 bases. The V and J ends lost 8 bases and 4 bases respectively, with 15 bases between them. The CDR3 runs 13 residues. CDR1 and CDR2 (germline): SEHNR, FQNEAQ (reference sequence). As DNA, the CDR3 is TGTGCCAGCGGTCGGGAATGGAGGTACGAGCAGTACTTC. As protein: CASGREWRYEQYF.

This clone was recorded only once. This chain links TRBV7-6 with TRBJ2-3; D ambiguous. Between the trimmed V and J ends, which lost 2 bases and 2 bases, there was a span of 8 bases. Germline values: CDR1 SGHVS, CDR2 FNYEAQ. This CDR3 contains 14 residues. DNA for the CDR3: TGTGCCAGCAGCTTAAGTGCCTACACAGATACGCAGTATTTT. Protein product: CASSLSAYTDTQYF. Using reference TRBV7-6 and TRBJ2-3 for the parts outside the CDR3, the full variable domain is GAGVSQSPRYKVTKRGQDVALRCDPISGHVSLYWYRQALGQGPEFLTYFNYEAQQDKSGLPNDRFSAERPEGSISTLTIQRTEQRDSAMYRCASSLSAYTDTQYFGPGTRLTVL.

V gene TRBV7-8 combines with J gene TRBJ1-2; D may be TRBD1 (6 bases). Trimming left V 4 bases short and J 8 bases short, with 14 bases between. Germline V CDR1 and CDR2: SGHVS, FQNEAQ. There are 13 residues in the CDR3. CDR3 DNA: TGTGCCAGCAGCTCGCAGGGGCCCGGGGGCTACACCTTC. Amino acid sequence: CASSSQGPGGYTF.

The rearrangement links TRBV4-1 to TRBJ1-5, with D hard to call. Looked up from germline, CDR1 is MGHRA and CDR2 is YSYEKL. V was clipped by 2 bases and J by 7 bases, with 9 bases between them. CDR3 size: 13 residues. For the CDR3, the DNA is TGCGCCAGCAGCCAAAAGGGATGGCAGCCCCAGCATTTT. Translating it yields CASSQKGWQPQHF.

This clone was seen repeatedly, ten times or more. The chain has TRBV21-1 and TRBJ2-7; TRBD1 is the table's D call and was not checked against the DNA. TRBV21-1 is deemed a pseudogene. The CDR3 extends over 16 amino acids. The CDR3 DNA sequence: TGTGCCAGCAGCAAAGTTCCCCGACAGGGGGTTAACGAGCAGTACTTC. It encodes CASSKVPRQGVNEQYF.

This clone was seen just once. The chain carries TRBV4-2 and TRBJ2-3; 11 positions match TRBD2. Germline assignment: CDR1 LGHNA and CDR2 YNFKEQ. The CDR3 loop spans 16 amino acids. Trimming cost V 4 bases and J 9 bases; bases outside gene matches: 12. DNA for the CDR3: TGTGCCAGCAGCCCCAGCCTAGCGGGAGGACCGGTGACGCAGTATTTT. This codes for CASSPSLAGGPVTQYF.

The rearrangement uses TRBV27 and TRBJ2-7; D ambiguous. There are 14 residues in the CDR3. Per germline, CDR1 MNHEY and CDR2 SMNVEV (reference sequence). Trimming took off 2 bases at V and 3 bases at J, with 11 bases between the two ends. The CDR3 is CASSLAAGNYEQYF. DNA for the CDR3: TGTGCCAGCAGTTTAGCTGCAGGCAACTACGAGCAGTACTTC.

CDR3 sequence (DNA): TGTGCCAGCAGCTCCGACAGGCAAGAGACCCAGTACTTC. Translating gives CASSSDRQETQYF. The chain has TRBV7-6 and TRBJ2-5; a weak D match, TRBD1 (6 bases). Trimming left V 4 bases short and J 2 bases short, with 8 bases between. Germline V gives CDR1 SGHVS, CDR2 FNYEAQ. The CDR3 totals 13 residues.

This clone was observed many times. V usage is TRBV2 and J usage is TRBJ2-5; 9 nucleotides align to TRBD1. Germline CDR1 and CDR2: SNHLY and FYNNEI. The CDR3 contains 17 residues. Unmatched junction bases numbered 11, after V lost 1 base and J lost 5 bases. DNA for the CDR3: TGTGCCAGCAGTGAAGAACAGGGGGCCGAGGTTGGGGAGACCCAGTACTTC. The encoded protein is CASSEEQGAEVGETQYF. Based on the CDR3 plus reference TRBV2 and TRBJ2-5, the full variable domain is EPEVTQTPSHQVTQMGQEVILRCVPISNHLYFYWYRQILGQKVEFLVSFYNNEISEKSEIFDDQFSVERPDGSNFTLKIRSTKLEDSAMYFCASSEEQGAEVGETQYFGPGTRLLVL.

CDR3 in amino acids: CASSSQGDEAFF. CDR3 DNA: TGTGCCAGCAGCTCACAGGGAGATGAAGCTTTCTTT. The V call is TRBV11-3, the J call TRBJ1-1; maybe TRBD1 (6 bases). The V end lost 4 bases, the J end lost 7 bases, and 10 bases lay between the germline ends. There are 12 residues in the CDR3. Germline lookup yields CDR1 SGHNT and CDR2 YENEEA.